This T cell receptor beta chain was retrieved from a study of OX40 agonist ivuxolimab in advanced cancers. About the research overall: Two patients with cutaneous melanoma and one with hepatocellular carcinoma, three in total, showed partial responses.

Concerning this clone itself: What it binds is not known.

Whole-study results and caveats: Patients who responded partially at 0.1-3.0 mg/kg showed clonal expansion ranking among the lowest.

The CDR3 is 17 residues long. Losses at the gene ends were 2 bases for V and 6 bases for J; bases not matched to a gene: 10. Germline-derived CDR1 and CDR2 are KGHSH and LQKENI. The method was immunoSEQ multiplex PCR; TCRdb's version includes in-frame clones alone and lacks a portion of them. The table has some 70,000 clones, approximately 90% seen once. The gene calls are TRBV18 and TRBJ2-1; 10 bases align to TRBD1. The sample consisted of CD4+ or CD8+ T cells sorted from blood, taken in a trial of the OX40 agonist ivuxolimab. The TCR sequence derives from an adult with an advanced solid tumor such as melanoma, head and neck, liver or kidney cancer. As DNA, the CDR3 is TGTGCCAGCTCACCAAGTTATTGGGACAGGGGAACCAATGAGCAGTTCTTC. It codes for CASSPSYWDRGTNEQFF.